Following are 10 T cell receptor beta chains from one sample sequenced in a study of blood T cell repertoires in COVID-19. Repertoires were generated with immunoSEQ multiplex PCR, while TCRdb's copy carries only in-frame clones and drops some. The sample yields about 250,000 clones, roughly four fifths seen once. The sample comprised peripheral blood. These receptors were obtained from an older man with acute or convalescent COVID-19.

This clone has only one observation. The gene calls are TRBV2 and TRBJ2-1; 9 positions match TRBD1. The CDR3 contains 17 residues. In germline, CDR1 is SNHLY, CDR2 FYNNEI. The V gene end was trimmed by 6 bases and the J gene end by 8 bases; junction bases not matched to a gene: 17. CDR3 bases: TGTGCCAGCAGCAACCAACAGGGGGCGCGGTCTGTGGATGAGCAGTTCTTC. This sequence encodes CASSNQQGARSVDEQFF.

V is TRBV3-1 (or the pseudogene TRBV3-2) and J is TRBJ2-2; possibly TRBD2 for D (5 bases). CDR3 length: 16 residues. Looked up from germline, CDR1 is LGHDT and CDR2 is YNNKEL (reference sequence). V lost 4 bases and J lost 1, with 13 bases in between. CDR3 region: CASSRLRGGNTGELFF. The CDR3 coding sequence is TGTGCCAGCAGCCGCTTACGCGGAGGGAACACCGGGGAGCTGTTTTTT.

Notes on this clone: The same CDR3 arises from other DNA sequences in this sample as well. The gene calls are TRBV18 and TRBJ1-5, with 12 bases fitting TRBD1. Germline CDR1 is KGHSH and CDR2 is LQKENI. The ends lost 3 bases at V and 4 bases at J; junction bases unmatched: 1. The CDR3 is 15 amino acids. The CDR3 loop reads CASSPGQGANQPQHF. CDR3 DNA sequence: TGTGCCAGCTCACCGGGACAGGGGGCGAATCAGCCCCAGCATTTT.

CDR3 nucleotides: TGTGCCAGCAGTTGGGCTAGCGGGGGGACCTACAATGAGCAGTTCTTC. Translation gives CASSWASGGTYNEQFF. The chain recombines TRBV7-2 with TRBJ2-1; 11 nucleotides match TRBD2. Per the germline V gene, CDR1 is SGHTA and CDR2 is FQGNSA. The CDR3 extends over 16 amino acids. Trimming cost V 6 bases and J 2 bases; bases outside gene matches: 6.

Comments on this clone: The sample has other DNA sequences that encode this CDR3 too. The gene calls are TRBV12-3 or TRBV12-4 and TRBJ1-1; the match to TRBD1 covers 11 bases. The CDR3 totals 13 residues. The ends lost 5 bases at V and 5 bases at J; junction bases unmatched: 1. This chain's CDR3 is CASSRDRGTEAFF. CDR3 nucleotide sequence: TGTGCCAGCAGTCGGGACAGGGGGACTGAAGCTTTCTTT.

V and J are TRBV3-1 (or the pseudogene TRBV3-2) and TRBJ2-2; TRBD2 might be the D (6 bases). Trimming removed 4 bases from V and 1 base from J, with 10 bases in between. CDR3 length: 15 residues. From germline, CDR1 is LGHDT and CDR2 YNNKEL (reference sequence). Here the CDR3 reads CASSRRRGNTGELFF. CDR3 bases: TGTGCCAGCAGCCGTCGGAGGGGGAACACCGGGGAGCTGTTTTTT.

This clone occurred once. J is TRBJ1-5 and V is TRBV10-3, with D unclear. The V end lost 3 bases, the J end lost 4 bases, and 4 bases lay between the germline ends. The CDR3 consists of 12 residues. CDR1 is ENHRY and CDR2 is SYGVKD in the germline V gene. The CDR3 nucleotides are TGTGCCATCAGTGACAGTAATCAGCCCCAGCATTTT. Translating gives CAISDSNQPQHF.

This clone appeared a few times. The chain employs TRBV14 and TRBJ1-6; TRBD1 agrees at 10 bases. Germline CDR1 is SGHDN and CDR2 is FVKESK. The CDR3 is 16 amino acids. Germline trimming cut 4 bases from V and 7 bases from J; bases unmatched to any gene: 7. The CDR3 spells CASSPGTGVYNSPLHF. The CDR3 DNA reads TGTGCCAGCAGCCCCGGGACAGGGGTGTACAATTCACCCCTCCACTTT. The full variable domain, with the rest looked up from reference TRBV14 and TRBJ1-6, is EAGVTQFPSHSVIEKGQTVTLRCDPISGHDNLYWYRRVMGKEIKFLLHFVKESKQDESGMPNNRFLAERTGGTYSTLKVQPAELEDSGVYFCASSPGTGVYNSPLHFGNGTRLTVT.

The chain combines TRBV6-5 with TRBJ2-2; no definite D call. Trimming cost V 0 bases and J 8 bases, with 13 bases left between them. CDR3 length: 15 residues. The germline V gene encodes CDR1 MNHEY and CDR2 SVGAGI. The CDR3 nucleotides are TGTGCCAGCAGTTACTCGAACAGAGCCCGGGGGGAGCTGTTTTTT. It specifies CASSYSNRARGELFF.

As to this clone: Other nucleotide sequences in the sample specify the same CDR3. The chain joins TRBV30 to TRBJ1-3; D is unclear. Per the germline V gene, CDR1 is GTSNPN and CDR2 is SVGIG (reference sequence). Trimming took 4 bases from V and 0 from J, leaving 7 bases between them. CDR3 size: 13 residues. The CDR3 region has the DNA TGTGCCTGGAACCGGGGCTCTGGAAACACCATATATTTT. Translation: CAWNRGSGNTIYF.